The present T cell receptor (beta chain) was sequenced within a study of blood T cell repertoires in COVID-19. Study as a whole: Specimens from acute and convalescent COVID-19 originated in the United States, Italy and Spain.

The germline CDR1 and CDR2 sequences are SNHLY and FYNNEI. This CDR3 comprises 15 residues. V lost 7 bases to trimming and J lost 5 bases, with 21 bases between them. Using immunoSEQ multiplex PCR, the repertoire was profiled, and TCRdb retains in-frame clones only, with some absent. The sample records about 110,000 clones, 80% to 90% being singletons. The rearrangement joins TRBV2 to TRBJ2-7; D ambiguous. Sample: peripheral blood. The clonotype originates from a woman aged 80 or older with acute or convalescent COVID-19. The CDR3 DNA reads as TGTGCCAGCAAGGTTAAGGAGTTACCCCTCCACGAGCAGTACTTC. Protein product: CASKVKELPLHEQYF.